This T cell receptor (beta chain) was identified in a study of Ad26.COV2.S vaccination and SARS-CoV-2 variants. Study summary: Once or twice, 56 days apart, Ad26.COV2.S was delivered intramuscularly. Study results and limitations: Breadth and depth estimates from TCRs may understate total T cell responses.

The treatment here: about 20 received Ad26.COV2.S at low or high dose, single or two shots; 5 received placebo; per-sample allocation not given. Each sample was drawn 63 days after the first injection (of vaccine or placebo). Boston hosted the donor, who was an adult aged 18-55 years. Built on an Ad26 vector, the vaccine expressed Wuhan-strain SARS-CoV-2 spike. Libraries were prepared by immunoSEQ multiplex PCR; TCRdb keeps only in-frame clonotypes and omits some of them. The sample has approximately 410,000 clones; around 92% are singletons. Concerning this clone: Its specificity is unknown.

Germline values: CDR1 SGHRS, CDR2 YFSETQ. Trimming shortened V by 4 bases and J by 5 bases, and 14 bases separated the two germline ends. The CDR3 consists of 14 residues. V is TRBV5-1 and J is TRBJ2-3; D perhaps matches TRBD1 (5 bases). This sequence was found in a person between 18 and 59 years old who received the Ad26.COV2.S COVID-19 vaccine or a placebo. The material sequenced was peripheral blood, taken in a trial of Ad26.COV2.S vaccine versus placebo. The CDR3, as DNA: TGCGCCAGCAGCCCTGGACATCAAGGAGATACGCAGTATTTT. Encoded protein: CASSPGHQGDTQYF.